This T cell receptor beta chain came from a study of OX40 agonist ivuxolimab in advanced cancers. The CDR3 is 12 residues long. Germline V CDR1 and CDR2: MGHRA, YSYEKL. Trimming cost V 2 bases and J 5 bases, with 6 bases left between them. The data were produced by immunoSEQ multiplex PCR, yet TCRdb's version contains in-frame clones alone and is incomplete. The sample has some 98,000 clones; 85% to 95% are singletons. Sequencing used CD4+ or CD8+ T cells sorted from blood, obtained in a trial of the OX40 agonist ivuxolimab. The gene calls are TRBV4-1 and TRBJ1-2; D uncertain. This clonotype originated in an adult with an advanced solid tumor such as melanoma, head and neck, liver or kidney cancer. CDR3 loop: CASSQYQYGYTF. Written as DNA, the CDR3 is TGCGCCAGCAGCCAATACCAGTATGGCTACACCTTC.